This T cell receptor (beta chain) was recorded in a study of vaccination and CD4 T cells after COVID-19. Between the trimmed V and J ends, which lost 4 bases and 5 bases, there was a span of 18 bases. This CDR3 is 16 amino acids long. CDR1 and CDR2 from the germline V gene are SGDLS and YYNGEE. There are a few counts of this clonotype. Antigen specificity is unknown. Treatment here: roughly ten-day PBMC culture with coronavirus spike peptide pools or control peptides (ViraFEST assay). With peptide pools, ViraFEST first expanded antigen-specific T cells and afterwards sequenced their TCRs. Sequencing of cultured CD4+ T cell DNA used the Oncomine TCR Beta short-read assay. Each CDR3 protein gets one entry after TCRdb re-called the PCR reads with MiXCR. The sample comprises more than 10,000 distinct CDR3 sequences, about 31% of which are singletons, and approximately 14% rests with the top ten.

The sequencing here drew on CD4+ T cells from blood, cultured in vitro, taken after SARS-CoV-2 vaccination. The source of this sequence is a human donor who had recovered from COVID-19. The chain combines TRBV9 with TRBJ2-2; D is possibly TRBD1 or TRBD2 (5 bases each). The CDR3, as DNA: TGTGCCAGCAGCTTCATGCTTGGGGGTACTACCGGGGAGCTGTTTTTT. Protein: CASSFMLGGTTGELFF.